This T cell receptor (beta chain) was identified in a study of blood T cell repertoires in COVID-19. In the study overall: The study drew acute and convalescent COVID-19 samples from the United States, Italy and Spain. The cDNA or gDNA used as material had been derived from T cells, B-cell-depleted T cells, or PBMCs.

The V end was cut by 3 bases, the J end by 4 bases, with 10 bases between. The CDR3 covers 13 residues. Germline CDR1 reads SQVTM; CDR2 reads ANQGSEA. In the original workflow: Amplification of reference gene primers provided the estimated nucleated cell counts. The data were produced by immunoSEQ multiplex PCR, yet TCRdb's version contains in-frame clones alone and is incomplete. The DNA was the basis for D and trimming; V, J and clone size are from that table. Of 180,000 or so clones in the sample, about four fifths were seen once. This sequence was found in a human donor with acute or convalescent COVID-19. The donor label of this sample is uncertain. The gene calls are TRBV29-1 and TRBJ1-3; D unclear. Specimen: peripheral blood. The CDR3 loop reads CSVEAGTGNTIYF. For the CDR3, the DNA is TGCAGCGTTGAGGCAGGAACGGGAAACACCATATATTTT.